The rows below give T cell receptor beta chains drawn from one sample of a study of Graves' ophthalmopathy and Graves' hyperthyroidism. TCRdb reprocessed the multiplex PCR reads via MiXCR and lists one record per CDR3 protein. In the table there are almost 400,000 distinct CDR3 sequences, around 16% of which are singletons. The source material was peripheral blood. Every receptor here comes from a woman aged 18-35 years with Graves' ophthalmopathy. CDR3s include the opening cysteine and the closing phenylalanine or tryptophan. The D gene is left open where the match is weak. Clone size is given for some rows only: seen once, a few or many times, or a class if the clone is expanded.

V gene	J gene	D gene	clone size	CDR3 DNA	CDR3 protein
TRBV12-3/TRBV12-4	TRBJ1-3	.	many	TGTGCCAGCAGCCCTGGGGACTCTGGAAACACCATATATTTT	CASSPGDSGNTIYF
TRBV6-5	TRBJ1-3	.	many	TGTGCCAGCAGTTACTCTCGGGTCTCTGGAAACACCATATATTTT	CASSYSRVSGNTIYF
TRBV28	TRBJ2-7	TRBD1	many	TGTGCCAGTTGCGGGACAGGGAGGCCCGAGCAGTACTTC	CASCGTGRPEQYF
TRBV30	TRBJ2-7	TRBD1	many	TGTGCCTGGAGTTTACGACCGGGACAGGGGGCAATCGAGCAGTACTTC	CAWSLRPGQGAIEQYF
TRBV7-9	TRBJ1-1	.	many	TGTGCCAGCAGCTTAGTCCCCGGAAGGGCCACAGAAGCTTTCTTT	CASSLVPGRATEAFF
TRBV6-4	TRBJ2-7	.	.	TGTGCCAGCAGACCCGGACAGATCTACGAGCAGTACTTC	CASRPGQIYEQYF
TRBV20-1	TRBJ1-1	TRBD1	.	TGCAGTGCCATAGCCCCCGGGGGACAGGGGGTGAACACTGAAGCTTTCTTT	CSAIAPGGQGVNTEAFF
TRBV20-1	TRBJ2-7	TRBD1	many	TGCAGTGCTAGGGGACAGGTGATAACCGGCGAGCAGTACTTC	CSARGQVITGEQYF
TRBV20-1	TRBJ2-2	.	.	TGCAGTGCTAACAACATAAGAGGCGCCGGGGAGCTGTTTTTT	CSANNIRGAGELFF
TRBV6-2/TRBV6-3	TRBJ1-1	TRBD1	many	TGTGCCAGCAGTTCCGAGGGGGCCGCTTTCTTT	CASSSEGAAFF
TRBV28	TRBJ2-7	.	.	TGTGCCAGCGCTGGGGGAGGAGGGCAGTACTTC	CASAGGGGQYF
TRBV5-1	TRBJ2-7	.	many	TGCGCCAGCATCGACACCGCGGGGGAGCAGTACTTC	CASIDTAGEQYF
TRBV7-3	TRBJ2-2	TRBD1	many	TGTGCCAGCAGCTTATACAGGGGGGTCACCGGGGAGCTGTTTTTT	CASSLYRGVTGELFF
TRBV28	TRBJ2-7	.	many	TGTGCCAGCAGGTCTCTGGACACCACCTCCTACGAGCAGTACTTC	CASRSLDTTSYEQYF
TRBV6-2/TRBV6-3	TRBJ1-6	TRBD1	many	TGTGCCAGCAGCCCGGGACAGGGGTTATTTCGCAATTCACCCCTCCACTTT	CASSPGQGLFRNSPLHF
TRBV19	TRBJ2-2	.	many	TGTGCCAGTAGTCCCTTACCGGGACAGAACACCGGGGAGCTGTTTTTT	CASSPLPGQNTGELFF
TRBV30	TRBJ1-6	.	.	TGTGCCTGGAGTGTACGGAGCGCCTATTACTCACCCCTCCACTTT	CAWSVRSAYYSPLHF
TRBV12-3/TRBV12-4	TRBJ1-1	.	.	TGTGCCAGCAGTAAGGGATCTACCCACACTGAAGCTTTCTTT	CASSKGSTHTEAFF
TRBV30	TRBJ1-2	.	few	TGTGCCTGGAGCTTCAGGGTTCACTATGGCTACACCTTC	CAWSFRVHYGYTF
TRBV13	TRBJ2-2	.	many	TGTGCCAGCAGCCCTAACGCGAACACCGGGGAGCTGTTTTTT	CASSPNANTGELFF
TRBV6-1	TRBJ1-5	TRBD1	many	TGTGCCAGCAGTGCACAGGGGACCCAGCATTTT	CASSAQGTQHF
TRBV10-1	TRBJ1-1	.	many	TGCGCCAGCAGTGAGGGGAGCACTGAAGCTTTCTTT	CASSEGSTEAFF
TRBV28	TRBJ1-1	.	many	TGTGCCAGCAGTTTATGGCGAGGCAGGATGGAAGCTTTCTTT	CASSLWRGRMEAFF
TRBV7-2	TRBJ2-7	TRBD1	many	TGTGCCAGCAGCCTCCGACAGGGGGCCTACGAGCAGTACTTC	CASSLRQGAYEQYF
TRBV11-2	TRBJ2-2	TRBD2	many	TGTGCCAGCAGCTTAGGGGGAGGCGGGAGCTGGGAGCTGTTTTTT	CASSLGGGGSWELFF